These T cell receptor beta chains were read from a single sample in a study of blood T cell repertoires in COVID-19. Profiling relied on immunoSEQ multiplex PCR, and the TCRdb table lists in-frame clones only, not all of them. The repertoire holds over 350,000 clones, with around 87% as singletons. Sequenced sample: PBMCs or T cells enriched from blood (not recorded which). The receptor source for this set is a woman under 40 with acute COVID-19. Each CDR3 is given with its conserved first and last residue. A D gene is named only where the DNA matches it firmly. Rows give clone size only sometimes, using once, few, many, or a class for an expanded clone.

J: TRBJ2-2; D: TRBD2; size: -; V: TRBV3-1/TRBV3-2; CDR3: CASSRGGHTGELFF; DNA: TGTGCCAGCAGCCGGGGGGGTCACACCGGGGAGCTGTTTTTT
J: TRBJ1-1; D: -; size: -; V: TRBV10-1; CDR3: CASSDFPSRVEAFF; DNA: TGCGCCAGCAGTGATTTTCCGTCGCGGGTTGAAGCTTTCTTT
J: TRBJ1-1; D: -; size: once; V: TRBV6-6; CDR3: CASSWTQGGAEAFF; DNA: TGTGCCAGCAGTTGGACTCAGGGCGGGGCTGAAGCTTTCTTT
J: TRBJ2-5; D: TRBD1; size: -; V: TRBV5-5; CDR3: CASSFRDRQETQYF; DNA: TGTGCCAGCAGCTTCCGGGACAGGCAAGAGACCCAGTACTTC
J: TRBJ1-1; D: -; size: -; V: TRBV6-5; CDR3: CASSYQAGSGSEAFF; DNA: TGTGCCAGCAGTTACCAAGCAGGGTCTGGTAGTGAAGCTTTCTTT
J: TRBJ2-7; D: -; size: -; V: TRBV2; CDR3: CARGSGSGYEQYF; DNA: TGTGCCAGAGGGTCGGGCAGCGGGTACGAGCAGTACTTC
J: TRBJ1-5; D: -; size: -; V: TRBV12-3/TRBV12-4; CDR3: CASSFEGGQPQHF; DNA: TGTGCCAGCAGTTTTGAAGGAGGACAGCCCCAGCATTTT
J: TRBJ1-5; D: -; size: -; V: TRBV2; CDR3: CASSESQGGQPQHF; DNA: TGTGCCAGCAGTGAAAGCCAGGGAGGCCAGCCCCAGCATTTT
J: TRBJ2-1; D: -; size: -; V: TRBV7-9; CDR3: CASSLISPGLSLPHNEQFF; DNA: TGTGCCAGCAGCTTAATCTCTCCCGGGTTGTCTCTTCCTCACAATGAGCAGTTCTTC
J: TRBJ1-1; D: -; size: -; V: TRBV30; CDR3: CAYDRQFTEAFF; DNA: TGTGCCTACGACAGGCAGTTCACTGAAGCTTTCTTT
J: TRBJ1-2; D: -; size: -; V: TRBV20-1; CDR3: CSARWTHGYTF; DNA: TGCAGTGCTAGATGGACACATGGCTACACCTTC
J: TRBJ2-3; D: TRBD2; size: -; V: TRBV11-2; CDR3: CASSRLAGGRTDTQYF; DNA: TGTGCCAGCAGTCGACTAGCGGGGGGACGCACAGATACGCAGTATTTT
J: TRBJ1-5; D: -; size: -; V: TRBV27; CDR3: CASSSDSFNQPQHF; DNA: TGTGCCAGCAGCTCGGACAGCTTCAATCAGCCCCAGCATTTT
J: TRBJ1-1; D: TRBD1; size: once; V: TRBV9; CDR3: CASSVGTGEAFF; DNA: TGTGCCAGCAGCGTAGGGACAGGTGAAGCTTTCTTT
J: TRBJ2-7; D: -; size: -; V: TRBV5-1; CDR3: CASSLDSLLGEQYF; DNA: TGCGCCAGCAGCTTAGACAGCCTCCTAGGTGAGCAGTACTTC
J: TRBJ1-3; D: -; size: few; V: TRBV6-5; CDR3: CASRILRGSGNTIYF; DNA: TGTGCCAGCAGGATCTTAAGAGGATCAGGAAACACCATATATTTT
J: TRBJ1-3; D: -; size: -; V: TRBV30; CDR3: CAWSSPGLNSGNTIYF; DNA: TGTGCCTGGAGTTCCCCGGGACTTAACTCTGGAAACACCATATATTTT
J: TRBJ2-7; D: -; size: once; V: TRBV25-1; CDR3: CASSKSGKTIEQYF; DNA: TGTGCCAGCAGTAAGTCCGGGAAGACCATCGAGCAGTACTTC
J: TRBJ2-2; D: TRBD2; size: few; V: TRBV7-2; CDR3: CASSLAESRGGVVKTGELFF; DNA: TGTGCCAGCAGCTTAGCGGAGTCACGGGGGGGCGTCGTGAAAACCGGGGAGCTGTTTTTT
J: TRBJ1-1; D: -; size: -; V: TRBV5-1; CDR3: CASSLAPAGRRNTEAFF; DNA: TGCGCCAGCAGCTTGGCCCCCGCAGGCAGAAGGAACACTGAAGCTTTCTTT
J: TRBJ1-2; D: TRBD1; size: -; V: TRBV19; CDR3: CASRVGGPLYGYTF; DNA: TGTGCCAGTAGGGTAGGGGGCCCTCTCTATGGCTACACCTTC
J: TRBJ1-1; D: TRBD1; size: once; V: TRBV5-5; CDR3: CASKLGPGQGRLEAFF; DNA: TGTGCCAGCAAGCTTGGGCCGGGACAGGGGCGATTGGAAGCTTTCTTT
J: TRBJ2-7; D: TRBD1; size: -; V: TRBV19; CDR3: CASRDRGHAYEQYF; DNA: TGTGCCAGCCGGGACAGGGGGCACGCATACGAGCAGTACTTC
J: TRBJ1-4; D: TRBD1; size: -; V: TRBV9; CDR3: CASSVGTGSNEKLFF; DNA: TGTGCCAGCAGCGTTGGGACAGGCTCTAATGAAAAACTGTTTTTT
J: TRBJ1-2; D: -; size: -; V: TRBV7-8; CDR3: CASSLGTQHWYGYTF; DNA: TGTGCCAGCAGCTTAGGCACCCAACATTGGTATGGCTACACCTTC
J: TRBJ2-1; D: TRBD2; size: -; V: TRBV27; CDR3: CASSPPGLAGYNEQFF; DNA: TGTGCCAGCAGTCCTCCGGGACTAGCGGGCTACAATGAGCAGTTCTTC
J: TRBJ2-1; D: TRBD2; size: -; V: TRBV27; CDR3: CASSAGLADNEQFF; DNA: TGTGCCAGCAGTGCCGGACTAGCGGACAATGAGCAGTTCTTC
J: TRBJ2-2; D: TRBD2; size: once; V: TRBV15; CDR3: CATSRPGLPHTGELFF; DNA: TGTGCCACCAGCAGGCCGGGACTACCACACACCGGGGAGCTGTTTTTT
J: TRBJ1-2; D: -; size: -; V: TRBV19; CDR3: CASSIDHRNYGYTF; DNA: TGTGCCAGTAGTATAGATCACAGGAACTATGGCTACACCTTC
J: TRBJ2-7; D: -; size: -; V: TRBV7-9; CDR3: CASSSDRRGSYEQYF; DNA: TGTGCCAGCAGCTCAGACAGGAGAGGCTCCTACGAGCAGTACTTC
J: TRBJ1-2; D: TRBD1; size: -; V: TRBV5-1; CDR3: CASSLVGTGGYTF; DNA: TGCGCCAGCAGCTTGGTCGGGACAGGCGGCTACACCTTC
J: TRBJ1-2; D: -; size: -; V: TRBV14; CDR3: CASSQVGLTQANYGYTF; DNA: TGTGCCAGCAGCCAAGTGGGACTGACCCAAGCTAACTATGGCTACACCTTC
J: TRBJ1-2; D: -; size: -; V: TRBV19; CDR3: CASSIALEANYGYTF; DNA: TGTGCCAGTAGTATCGCCCTAGAAGCTAACTATGGCTACACCTTC
J: TRBJ2-3; D: -; size: -; V: TRBV18; CDR3: CASSPPPGDTQYF; DNA: TGTGCCAGCTCACCACCGCCGGGGGATACGCAGTATTTT
J: TRBJ2-4; D: -; size: -; V: TRBV27; CDR3: CASSLSSLAKNIQYF; DNA: TGTGCCAGCAGTTTATCAAGCCTAGCCAAAAACATTCAGTACTTC
J: TRBJ1-6; D: -; size: -; V: TRBV6-6; CDR3: CASSQYIQGLSLNILRF; DNA: TGTGCCAGCAGTCAATATATACAGGGTCTCTCGTTGAATATCCTCCGCTTT
J: TRBJ2-7; D: -; size: -; V: TRBV7-6; CDR3: CASSLPPGGARQSSYEQYF; DNA: TGTGCCAGCAGCTTACCGCCCGGGGGAGCCAGGCAGAGCTCCTACGAGCAGTACTTC
J: TRBJ2-5; D: -; size: -; V: TRBV12-3/TRBV12-4; CDR3: CASRGGPGETQYF; DNA: TGTGCCAGCAGAGGGGGTCCGGGGGAGACCCAGTACTTC
J: TRBJ1-1; D: -; size: -; V: TRBV2; CDR3: CASRNIGPREAFF; DNA: TGTGCCAGCAGGAACATTGGGCCCCGAGAAGCTTTCTTT
J: TRBJ1-6; D: TRBD1; size: -; V: TRBV30; CDR3: CAWSPGTGISPLHF; DNA: TGTGCCTGGAGCCCCGGGACAGGGATTTCACCCCTCCACTTT
J: TRBJ1-1; D: -; size: -; V: TRBV25-1; CDR3: CASRVSGHLNTEAFF; DNA: TGTGCCAGCAGAGTGTCGGGACACCTGAACACTGAAGCTTTCTTT
J: TRBJ2-1; D: -; size: -; V: TRBV27; CDR3: CASSLHQGSQFF; DNA: TGTGCCAGCAGTTTACACCAGGGGAGCCAGTTCTTC
J: TRBJ2-7; D: -; size: -; V: TRBV9; CDR3: CASSVDGDSYEQYF; DNA: TGTGCCAGCAGCGTAGACGGGGACTCCTACGAGCAGTACTTC
J: TRBJ2-1; D: TRBD1; size: few; V: TRBV5-4; CDR3: CASSFIGQEYNEQFF; DNA: TGTGCCAGCAGCTTCATAGGACAGGAATACAATGAGCAGTTCTTC
J: TRBJ1-2; D: -; size: -; V: TRBV4-2; CDR3: CASSQDSPADYGYTF; DNA: TGTGCCAGCAGCCAAGATTCCCCGGCGGATTATGGCTACACCTTC
J: TRBJ1-2; D: TRBD1; size: -; V: TRBV27; CDR3: CASSLATGGAYGYTF; DNA: TGTGCCAGCAGTTTAGCGACAGGGGGCGCGTATGGCTACACCTTC
J: TRBJ2-2; D: -; size: -; V: TRBV4-1; CDR3: CASKQMLRTQVETGELFF; DNA: TGCGCCAGCAAGCAAATGTTAAGGACTCAGGTAGAGACCGGGGAGCTGTTTTTT
J: TRBJ2-7; D: -; size: -; V: TRBV5-1; CDR3: CASSDAGQAYEQYF; DNA: TGCGCCAGCAGCGATGCAGGGCAGGCCTACGAGCAGTACTTC
J: TRBJ1-6; D: -; size: -; V: TRBV30; CDR3: CAWSTTRGSSYNSPLHF; DNA: TGTGCCTGGAGTACAACGAGAGGGAGCTCCTATAATTCACCCCTCCACTTT
J: TRBJ1-1; D: -; size: -; V: TRBV19; CDR3: CASSNGRINTEAFF; DNA: TGTGCCAGTAGTAATGGCAGAATAAACACTGAAGCTTTCTTT